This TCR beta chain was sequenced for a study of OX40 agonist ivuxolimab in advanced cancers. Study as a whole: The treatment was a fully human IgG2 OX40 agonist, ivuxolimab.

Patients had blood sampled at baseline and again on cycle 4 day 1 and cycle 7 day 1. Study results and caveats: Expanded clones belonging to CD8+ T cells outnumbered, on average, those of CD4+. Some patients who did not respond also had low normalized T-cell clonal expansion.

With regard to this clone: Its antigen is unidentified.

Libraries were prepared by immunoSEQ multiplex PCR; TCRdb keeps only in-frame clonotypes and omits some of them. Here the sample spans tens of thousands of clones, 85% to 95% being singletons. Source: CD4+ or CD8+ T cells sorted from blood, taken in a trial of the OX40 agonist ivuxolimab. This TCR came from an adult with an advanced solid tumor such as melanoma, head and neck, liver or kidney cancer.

The CDR3 DNA follows: TGCGCCAGCAGCTTGGGGGCAGGAGTTAACTATGGCTACACCTTC. This sequence encodes CASSLGAGVNYGYTF. The chain is built from TRBV5-1 and TRBJ1-2; D is uncertain. This CDR3 is built from 15 residues. V was trimmed by 0 bases and J by 1 base, leaving 10 bases between them. Germline assignment: CDR1 SGHRS and CDR2 YFSETQ.